This T cell receptor (beta chain) came from a study of blood T cell repertoires in COVID-19. The overall study: Samples taken during acute and convalescent COVID-19 were collected in the United States, Italy and Spain.

Assay: immunoSEQ multiplex PCR; the TCRdb copy retains only in-frame clones and omits some. The repertoire holds just under 90,000 clones, with around 88% as singletons. In this sample, this clone turned up a few times. This CDR3 spans 13 amino acids. The ends were cut back, 5 bases at V and 7 bases at J, with 15 bases in the middle. From germline, CDR1 is LGHDT and CDR2 YNNKEL (reference sequence). Sample: peripheral blood. The source is a man aged 55-75 years with acute or convalescent COVID-19. This rearrangement joins TRBV3-1 (or the pseudogene TRBV3-2) to TRBJ2-7, with D tentatively TRBD1 (6 bases). The DNA for the CDR3 is TGTGCCAGCAGCATCCACAGGGCCGGGGAGCAGTACTTC. It codes for CASSIHRAGEQYF.